Listed below are T cell receptor beta chains from one sample, sequenced in a study of neoadjuvant anti-PD-1 for oral cavity cancer. TCRdb keeps only in-frame clones here, not all; method: immunoSEQ multiplex PCR. This sample has about 11,000 clones, with around 52% found just once. Sequencing was performed on tumor tissue, taken before nivolumab (anti-PD-1) treatment. Receptor source: a person aged 40-85 years with oral cavity squamous cell carcinoma. The CDR3 runs from the conserved cysteine through the conserved F or W. D genes are given only for firm matches. The listing skips clone size in some rows; elsewhere it reads once, few, many or a size class.

D gene: TRBD1; clone size: few; J gene: TRBJ1-5; V gene: TRBV11-2; CDR3 protein: CASGIKGEGAHQQPQHF; CDR3 DNA: TGTGCCAGCGGTATAAAGGGTGAGGGGGCGCATCAGCAGCCCCAGCATTTT
D gene: -; clone size: -; J gene: TRBJ1-5; V gene: TRBV7-2; CDR3 protein: CASSLEPQVGQPQHF; CDR3 DNA: TGTGCCAGCAGCTTAGAGCCCCAGGTGGGCCAGCCCCAGCATTTT
D gene: -; clone size: once; J gene: TRBJ2-3; V gene: TRBV6-5; CDR3 protein: CASSSTTGSDTQYF; CDR3 DNA: TGTGCCAGCAGTTCGACGACAGGTTCAGATACGCAGTATTTT
D gene: -; clone size: -; J gene: TRBJ1-4; V gene: TRBV15; CDR3 protein: CATSRDSGPRDEKLFF; CDR3 DNA: TGTGCCACCAGCAGAGATTCAGGGCCTCGGGATGAAAAACTGTTTTTT
D gene: -; clone size: -; J gene: TRBJ1-5; V gene: TRBV15; CDR3 protein: CATSRGGVSNQPQHF; CDR3 DNA: TGTGCCACCAGCAGAGGAGGGGTAAGCAATCAGCCCCAGCATTTT
D gene: TRBD1; clone size: -; J gene: TRBJ2-7; V gene: TRBV5-4; CDR3 protein: CASSLAKDRVDGEQYF; CDR3 DNA: TGTGCCAGCAGCTTGGCTAAGGACAGGGTTGACGGGGAGCAGTACTTC
D gene: -; clone size: medium-sized; J gene: TRBJ2-5; V gene: TRBV7-8; CDR3 protein: CASSLLAEETQYF; CDR3 DNA: TGTGCCAGCAGCTTACTAGCCGAAGAGACCCAGTACTTC
D gene: -; clone size: -; J gene: TRBJ2-1; V gene: TRBV7-2; CDR3 protein: CASSLEGRSHYNEQFF; CDR3 DNA: TGTGCCAGCAGCTTAGAGGGTCGTTCCCACTACAATGAGCAGTTCTTC
D gene: TRBD1; clone size: -; J gene: TRBJ1-6; V gene: TRBV4-2; CDR3 protein: CASSRGQFNSPLHF; CDR3 DNA: TGTGCCAGCAGCCGGGGACAGTTTAATTCACCCCTCCACTTT
D gene: TRBD2; clone size: -; J gene: TRBJ2-2; V gene: TRBV5-1; CDR3 protein: CASSAGLGSSGELFF; CDR3 DNA: TGCGCCAGCAGCGCGGGACTAGGGAGCTCCGGGGAGCTGTTTTTT
D gene: -; clone size: -; J gene: TRBJ1-1; V gene: TRBV7-8; CDR3 protein: CASSLGVRGSPAEAFF; CDR3 DNA: TGTGCCAGCAGCTTAGGAGTGAGAGGCTCCCCCGCTGAAGCTTTCTTT
D gene: TRBD1; clone size: -; J gene: TRBJ1-2; V gene: TRBV7-2; CDR3 protein: CASSSNRGRGGYTF; CDR3 DNA: TGTGCCAGCAGCTCCAACAGGGGGCGGGGTGGCTACACCTTC
D gene: TRBD1; clone size: few; J gene: TRBJ2-2; V gene: TRBV5-4; CDR3 protein: CASSSGQVGTGELFF; CDR3 DNA: TGTGCCAGCAGCTCGGGACAGGTGGGCACCGGGGAGCTGTTTTTT
D gene: -; clone size: -; J gene: TRBJ2-7; V gene: TRBV2; CDR3 protein: CASRGWVRDEQYF; CDR3 DNA: TGTGCCAGCAGGGGTTGGGTTCGCGACGAGCAGTACTTC
D gene: TRBD2; clone size: -; J gene: TRBJ2-1; V gene: TRBV4-2; CDR3 protein: CASSHPNTGTSGVPREQFF; CDR3 DNA: TGTGCCAGCAGCCATCCCAACACCGGGACTAGCGGGGTCCCGCGGGAGCAGTTCTTC
D gene: TRBD2; clone size: once; J gene: TRBJ2-2; V gene: TRBV10-3; CDR3 protein: CAISESRTSGGTAGELFF; CDR3 DNA: TGTGCCATCAGTGAGTCTAGGACTAGCGGGGGGACTGCCGGGGAGCTGTTTTTT
D gene: TRBD2; clone size: medium-sized; J gene: TRBJ2-3; V gene: TRBV7-2; CDR3 protein: CASNLAGAYTDTQYF; CDR3 DNA: TGTGCCAGCAACCTAGCGGGGGCCTACACAGATACGCAGTATTTT
D gene: TRBD1; clone size: few; J gene: TRBJ1-1; V gene: TRBV27; CDR3 protein: CASSEDRGHMNTEAFF; CDR3 DNA: TGTGCCAGCAGTGAGGACAGGGGGCACATGAACACTGAAGCTTTCTTT
D gene: -; clone size: -; J gene: TRBJ2-6; V gene: TRBV20-1; CDR3 protein: CSAWGANVLTF; CDR3 DNA: TGCAGTGCGTGGGGGGCCAACGTCCTGACTTTC
D gene: TRBD1; clone size: -; J gene: TRBJ2-7; V gene: TRBV7-2; CDR3 protein: CASSLARTGLVPYEQYF; CDR3 DNA: TGTGCCAGCAGCTTAGCCCGGACAGGGTTGGTCCCCTACGAGCAGTACTTC
D gene: -; clone size: -; J gene: TRBJ1-2; V gene: TRBV7-6; CDR3 protein: CASSLGGNYGYTF; CDR3 DNA: TGTGCCAGCAGCTTAGGGGGAAACTATGGCTACACCTTC
D gene: TRBD2; clone size: few; J gene: TRBJ2-2; V gene: TRBV29-1; CDR3 protein: CSVLTSGGPGELFF; CDR3 DNA: TGCAGCGTCCTGACTAGCGGGGGGCCAGGGGAGCTGTTTTTT
D gene: -; clone size: -; J gene: TRBJ2-2; V gene: TRBV5-4; CDR3 protein: CATQGGSGTGELFF; CDR3 DNA: TGTGCCACCCAAGGAGGGTCTGGCACCGGGGAGCTGTTTTTT
D gene: TRBD1; clone size: -; J gene: TRBJ2-7; V gene: TRBV28; CDR3 protein: CASRKTGPYEQYF; CDR3 DNA: TGTGCCAGCAGGAAGACAGGGCCCTACGAGCAGTACTTC
D gene: -; clone size: -; J gene: TRBJ1-6; V gene: TRBV6-1; CDR3 protein: CASSEGGSAGGMYNSPLHF; CDR3 DNA: TGTGCCAGCAGTGAAGGGGGGTCCGCGGGCGGGATGTATAATTCACCCCTCCACTTT
D gene: -; clone size: few; J gene: TRBJ1-1; V gene: TRBV6-5; CDR3 protein: CASGPNTEAFF; CDR3 DNA: TGTGCCAGCGGTCCGAACACTGAAGCTTTCTTT
D gene: -; clone size: -; J gene: TRBJ2-1; V gene: TRBV11-2; CDR3 protein: CASSFQRYNEQFF; CDR3 DNA: TGTGCCAGCAGCTTTCAGAGGTACAATGAGCAGTTCTTC
D gene: -; clone size: -; J gene: TRBJ2-7; V gene: TRBV19; CDR3 protein: CASSSGFMEIYEQYF; CDR3 DNA: TGTGCCAGTAGTTCGGGGTTTATGGAGATCTACGAGCAGTACTTC
D gene: -; clone size: -; J gene: TRBJ2-5; V gene: TRBV11-3; CDR3 protein: CASSLTRDGSGTQYF; CDR3 DNA: TGTGCCAGCAGCTTAACCAGGGATGGTTCGGGGACCCAGTACTTC
D gene: TRBD1; clone size: -; J gene: TRBJ2-1; V gene: TRBV9; CDR3 protein: CASSVGTGWPNEQFF; CDR3 DNA: TGTGCCAGCAGCGTCGGGACAGGTTGGCCCAATGAGCAGTTCTTC
D gene: TRBD1; clone size: few; J gene: TRBJ1-2; V gene: TRBV6-6; CDR3 protein: CASSYSQGVGGYTF; CDR3 DNA: TGTGCCAGCAGTTACTCTCAGGGGGTCGGTGGCTACACCTTC
D gene: TRBD1; clone size: -; J gene: TRBJ1-4; V gene: TRBV19; CDR3 protein: CASRDRANEKLFF; CDR3 DNA: TGTGCCAGTCGGGACAGGGCAAATGAAAAACTGTTTTTT
D gene: TRBD1; clone size: -; J gene: TRBJ1-5; V gene: TRBV10-3; CDR3 protein: CAITEGPGQGQPQHF; CDR3 DNA: TGTGCCATCACCGAGGGACCGGGACAGGGACAGCCCCAGCATTTT